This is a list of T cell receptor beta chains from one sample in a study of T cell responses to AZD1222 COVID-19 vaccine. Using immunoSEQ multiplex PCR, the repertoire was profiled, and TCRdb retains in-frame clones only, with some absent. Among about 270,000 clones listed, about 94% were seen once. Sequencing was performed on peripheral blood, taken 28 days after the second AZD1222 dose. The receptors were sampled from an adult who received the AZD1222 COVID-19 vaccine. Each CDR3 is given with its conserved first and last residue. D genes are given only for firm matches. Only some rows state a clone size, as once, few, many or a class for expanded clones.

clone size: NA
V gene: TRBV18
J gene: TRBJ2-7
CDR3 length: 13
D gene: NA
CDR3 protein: CASSPPSKNEQYF
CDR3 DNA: TGTGCCAGCTCACCACCCTCTAAAAACGAGCAGTACTTC

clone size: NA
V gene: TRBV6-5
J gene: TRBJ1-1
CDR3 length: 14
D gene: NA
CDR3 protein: CASSPRVSSTEAFF
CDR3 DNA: TGTGCCAGCAGTCCCCGGGTGTCAAGCACTGAAGCTTTCTTT

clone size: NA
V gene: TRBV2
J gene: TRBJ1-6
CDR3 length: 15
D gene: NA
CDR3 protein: CASRRGVPGNSPLHF
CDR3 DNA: TGTGCCAGCAGGCGAGGGGTCCCTGGTAATTCACCCCTCCACTTT

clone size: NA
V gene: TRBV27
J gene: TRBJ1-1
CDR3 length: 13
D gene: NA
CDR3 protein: CASRVSLWTEAFF
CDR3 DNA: TGTGCCAGCAGGGTAAGCCTCTGGACTGAAGCTTTCTTT

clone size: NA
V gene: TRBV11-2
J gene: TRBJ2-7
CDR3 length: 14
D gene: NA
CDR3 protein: CASSQGTSGYEQYF
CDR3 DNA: TGTGCCAGCAGCCAGGGTACCTCGGGCTACGAGCAGTACTTC

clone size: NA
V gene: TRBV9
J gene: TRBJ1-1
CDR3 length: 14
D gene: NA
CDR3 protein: CASSVDEQGPGAFF
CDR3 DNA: TGTGCCAGCAGCGTAGATGAGCAGGGACCCGGGGCTTTCTTT

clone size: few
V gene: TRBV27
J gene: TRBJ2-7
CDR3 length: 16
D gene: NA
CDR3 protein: CASSLRMGGARYEQYF
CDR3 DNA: TGTGCCAGCAGTTTAAGGATGGGGGGGGCAAGGTACGAGCAGTACTTC

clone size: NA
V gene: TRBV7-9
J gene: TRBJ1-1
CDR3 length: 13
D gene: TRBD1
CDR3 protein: CASSSDRISEAFF
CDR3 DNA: TGTGCCAGCAGCTCGGACAGGATCAGTGAAGCTTTCTTT

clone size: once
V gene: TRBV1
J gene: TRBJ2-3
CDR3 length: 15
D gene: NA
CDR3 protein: CTSSQEQGHGDTQYF
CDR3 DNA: TGCACCAGCAGCCAAGAACAGGGCCACGGAGATACGCAGTATTTT

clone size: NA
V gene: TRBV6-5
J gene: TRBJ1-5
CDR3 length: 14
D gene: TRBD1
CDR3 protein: CASKGTGNNQPQHF
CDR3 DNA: TGTGCCAGCAAAGGGACAGGGAACAATCAGCCCCAGCATTTT

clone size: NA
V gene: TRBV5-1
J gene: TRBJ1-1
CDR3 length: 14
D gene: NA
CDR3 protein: CASSLEGMNTEAFF
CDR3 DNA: TGCGCCAGCAGCTTGGAGGGGATGAACACTGAAGCTTTCTTT

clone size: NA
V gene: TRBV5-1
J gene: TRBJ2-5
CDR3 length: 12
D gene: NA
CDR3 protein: CASGQNQETQYF
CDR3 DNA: TGCGCCAGCGGACAGAATCAAGAGACCCAGTACTTC

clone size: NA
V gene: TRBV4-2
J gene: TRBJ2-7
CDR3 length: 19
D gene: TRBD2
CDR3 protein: CASSHQGGGTSGPAYEQCF
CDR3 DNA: TGTGCCAGCAGCCACCAAGGGGGGGGGACTAGCGGGCCCGCCTACGAGCAGTGCTTC

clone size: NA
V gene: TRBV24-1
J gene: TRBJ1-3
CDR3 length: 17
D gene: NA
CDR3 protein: CATSDQTAESSGNTIYF
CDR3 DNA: TGTGCCACCAGTGATCAAACGGCTGAAAGCTCTGGAAACACCATATATTTT

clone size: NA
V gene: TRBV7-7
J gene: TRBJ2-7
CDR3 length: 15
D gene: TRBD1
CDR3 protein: CASTTYRDSDYEQYF
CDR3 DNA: TGTGCCAGCACTACATACCGGGACAGTGACTACGAGCAGTACTTC

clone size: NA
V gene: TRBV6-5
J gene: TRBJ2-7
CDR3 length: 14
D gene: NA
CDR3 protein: CASRRRLERDEQYF
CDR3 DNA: TGTGCCAGCCGCCGGCGTTTGGAGCGAGACGAGCAGTACTTC